This TCR beta chain emerged from a study of blood T cell repertoires in COVID-19. Within 2 weeks before study entry, exposed participants met a COVID-19 case. Here immunoSEQ multiplex PCR was the method, and the copy in TCRdb shows in-frame clones only, minus some. The sample carries roughly 320,000 clones, 90% recorded once. V lost 3 bases, J lost 4 bases, and 8 bases stayed unmatched. CDR1 and CDR2 (germline): SGHTA, FQGNSA. The CDR3 sequence is 15 residues long. The gene calls are TRBV7-2 and TRBJ1-2; the match to TRBD1 covers 7 bases. The sample consisted of PBMCs or T cells enriched from blood (not recorded which). This receptor was identified in a woman in her 30s who had been exposed to COVID-19. This CDR3 is CASSFYRGVGYGYTF. The CDR3, as DNA: TGTGCCAGCAGCTTTTACAGGGGAGTTGGCTATGGCTACACCTTC.